This T cell receptor (beta chain) was recovered during a study of T cell responses to AZD1222 COVID-19 vaccine. This CDR3 comprises 15 residues. The ends lost 4 bases at V and 7 bases at J; junction bases unmatched: 11. The germline V gene has CDR1 LGHNA and CDR2 YNFKEQ. Method: immunoSEQ multiplex PCR; TCRdb's copy keeps in-frame clones and lacks some. The table records about 150,000 clones, about 91% of them present only once. Study-level results: Reportedly, nearly half of unique spike TCRs recognized epitopes outside B.1.351/B.1.1.7 mutations. Compared with day 0, the breadth and depth of the Spike-specific TCR repertoire rose significantly after two doses of AZD1222. Among the donors, most were white British and more were female, and clonal diversity was possibly underestimated.

Worth noting for this clone: What it binds is unknown.

The TCR comes from an adult who received the AZD1222 COVID-19 vaccine. The specimen was peripheral blood, collected 28 days after the second AZD1222 dose. The chain uses TRBV4-2 and TRBJ2-7, with 9 bases fitting TRBD2. CDR3 residues: CASSPPSGGRGEQYF. The CDR3 nucleotides read TGTGCCAGCAGCCCCCCCTCGGGCGGGAGGGGGGAGCAGTACTTC.